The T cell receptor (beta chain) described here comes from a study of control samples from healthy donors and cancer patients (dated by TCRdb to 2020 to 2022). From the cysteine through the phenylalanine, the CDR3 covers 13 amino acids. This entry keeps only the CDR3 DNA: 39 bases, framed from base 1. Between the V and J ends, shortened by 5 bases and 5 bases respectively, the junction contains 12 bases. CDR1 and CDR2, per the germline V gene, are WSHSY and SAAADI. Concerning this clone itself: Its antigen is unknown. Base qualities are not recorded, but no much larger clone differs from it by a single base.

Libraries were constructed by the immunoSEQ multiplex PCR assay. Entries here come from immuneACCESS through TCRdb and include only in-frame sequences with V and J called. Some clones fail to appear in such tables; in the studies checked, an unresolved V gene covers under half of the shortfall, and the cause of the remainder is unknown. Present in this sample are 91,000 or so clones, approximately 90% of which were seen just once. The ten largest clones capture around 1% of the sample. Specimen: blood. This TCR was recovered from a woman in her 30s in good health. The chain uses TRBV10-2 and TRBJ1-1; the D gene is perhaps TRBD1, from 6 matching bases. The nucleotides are TGCGCCAGCAGTACACAGGGAGGAACTGAAGCTTTCTTT. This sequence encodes CASSTQGGTEAFF.